This entry is about one T cell receptor (beta chain). Germline-derived CDR1 and CDR2 are SQVTM and ANQGSEA. The CDR3 totals 13 residues. Trimming removed 6 bases from V and 5 bases from J, with 16 bases in between. Patients from Seattle were sampled longitudinally, starting during active infection. The data originate from a study of blood T cell repertoires in COVID-19. Whole-study context: Samples representing acute and convalescent COVID-19 were sourced from the United States, Italy and Spain. Sample material is recorded as cDNA or gDNA derived from T cells, B-cell-depleted T cells, or PBMCs.

Original analysis: Amplification from reference gene primers served as the basis for estimated nucleated cell counts. Sequencing used immunoSEQ multiplex PCR; TCRdb keeps in-frame clones, though not all of them. For V, J and clone size, that table is used; D and trimming come from the DNA. The sample holds hundreds of thousands of clones, about 90% seen once. This chain connects TRBV29-1 to TRBJ1-1; D is perhaps TRBD1 (6 bases). The receptor comes from a woman between 40 and 50 years old with COVID-19, enrolled during active disease. The material sequenced was peripheral blood. Here the CDR3 DNA reads TGCAGCGTCAGAGGGGGTCGGTGGACTGAAGCTTTCTTT. Translation gives CSVRGGRWTEAFF.